This T cell receptor (beta chain) was documented in a study of blood T cell repertoires in COVID-19. Overall study: Acute and convalescent COVID-19 specimens originated in the United States, Italy and Spain. PBMCs, B-cell-depleted T cells, or T cells provided the cDNA or gDNA that made up the material.

Original processing notes: Estimation of nucleated cell counts was performed using reference gene primer amplification. Assay: immunoSEQ multiplex PCR; the TCRdb copy retains only in-frame clones and omits some. The V and J calls and clone size come from that table; D and trimming were worked out from the DNA. The sample has approximately 230,000 clones; approximately 80% are singletons. CDR3 length: 15 residues. The ends were cut back, 0 bases at V and 1 base at J, with 9 bases in the middle. Per the germline V gene, CDR1 is SGHAT and CDR2 is FQNNGV. The chain links TRBV11-2 to TRBJ1-2, with D perhaps matching TRBD1 (5 bases). The clonotype was recovered from a man aged 25-45 years with active or convalescent COVID-19. The sample taken for sequencing was peripheral blood. CDR3 in amino acids: CASSLDHRINYGYTF. In DNA form, the CDR3 reads TGTGCCAGCAGCTTAGACCACAGGATTAACTATGGCTACACCTTC.